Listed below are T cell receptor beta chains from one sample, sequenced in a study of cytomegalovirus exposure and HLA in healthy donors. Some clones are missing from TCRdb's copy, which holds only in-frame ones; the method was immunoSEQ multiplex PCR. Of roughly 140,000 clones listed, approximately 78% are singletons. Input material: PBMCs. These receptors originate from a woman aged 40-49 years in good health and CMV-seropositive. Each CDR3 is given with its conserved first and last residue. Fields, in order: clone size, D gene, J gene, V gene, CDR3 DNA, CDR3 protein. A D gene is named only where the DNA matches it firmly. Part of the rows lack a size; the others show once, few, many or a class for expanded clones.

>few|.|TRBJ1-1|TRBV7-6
TGTGCCAGCAGCTTATTTCAGAACACTGAAGCTTTCTTT
CASSLFQNTEAFF
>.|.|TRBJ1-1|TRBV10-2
TGCGCCAGCAGTGAGAAGGTAGGGGTCACTGAAGCTTTCTTT
CASSEKVGVTEAFF
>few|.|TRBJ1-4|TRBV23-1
TGCGCCAGCGCCGGAGGGGATCCCGTTAGGGAAAAACTGTTTTTT
CASAGGDPVREKLFF
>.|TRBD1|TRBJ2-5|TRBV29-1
TGCAGCGCCTCGACAGGGGTGGAGACCCAGTACTTC
CSASTGVETQYF
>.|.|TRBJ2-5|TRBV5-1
TGCGCCAGCAGCTCCTCCCTTGCGGGTGAGACCCAGTACTTC
CASSSSLAGETQYF
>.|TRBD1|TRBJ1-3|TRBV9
TGTGCCAGCAGCGTAGGGTCACAGGGGAACTCTGGAAACACCATATATTTT
CASSVGSQGNSGNTIYF
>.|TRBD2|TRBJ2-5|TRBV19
TGTGCCAGTAGTAAGAGAGGGAGGGATGAGTACCAAGAGACCCAGTACTTC
CASSKRGRDEYQETQYF
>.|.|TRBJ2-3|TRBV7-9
TGTGCCAGCAGTTTGGGAGTAGATACGCAGTATTTT
CASSLGVDTQYF
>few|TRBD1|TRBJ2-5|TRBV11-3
TGTGCCAGCAGCTTAGGACAGGGGAACGTTCAAGAGACCCAGTACTTC
CASSLGQGNVQETQYF
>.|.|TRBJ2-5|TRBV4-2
TGTGCCAGCAGCCAACCTCAAGAGACCCAGTACTTC
CASSQPQETQYF
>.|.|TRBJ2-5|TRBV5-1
TGCGCCAGCAGCGGCACAGGGCCTGAGCAGTACTTC
CASSGTGPEQYF
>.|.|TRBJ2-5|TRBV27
TGTGCCAGCAGTCCCAAACTAGAGAGTCTGCTGTACTTC
CASSPKLESLLYF
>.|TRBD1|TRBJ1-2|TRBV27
TGTGCCAGCAGTTCGCGGACAGGGGGAGGCTATGGCTACACCTTC
CASSSRTGGGYGYTF
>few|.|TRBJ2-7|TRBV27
TGTGCCAGCAGCGTAGGCCCACAGGATCCCTACGAGCAGTACTTC
CASSVGPQDPYEQYF
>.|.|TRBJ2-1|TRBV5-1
TGCGCCAGCAGCCTATCCGTTGAGGGAGAACAGTTCTTC
CASSLSVEGEQFF
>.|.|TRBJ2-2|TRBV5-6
TGTGCCAGCAGCTTGTTGGCGGCAGCCTTCACCGGGGAGCTGTTTTTT
CASSLLAAAFTGELFF
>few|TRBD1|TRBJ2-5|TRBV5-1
TGCGCCAGCAGCGCGGGGACAGGTGGAGGAGAGACCCAGTACTTC
CASSAGTGGGETQYF
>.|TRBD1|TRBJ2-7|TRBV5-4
TGTGCCAGCAGCTTAGGGGGACAGGCCTACGAGCAGTACTTC
CASSLGGQAYEQYF
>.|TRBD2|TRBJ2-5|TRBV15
TGTGCCACCAGTAGAACTAGCGGGAGGAGGGAGACCCAGTACTTC
CATSRTSGRRETQYF
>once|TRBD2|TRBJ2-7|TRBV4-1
TGCGCCAGCAGCCAAGGACTAGCGGGAGATCAGGAGCAGTACTTC
CASSQGLAGDQEQYF
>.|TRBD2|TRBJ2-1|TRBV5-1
TGCGCCAGCAGCTTGGGGGCTAGCGGGAGGGATAGTGAGCAGTTCTTC
CASSLGASGRDSEQFF
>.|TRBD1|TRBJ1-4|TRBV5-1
TGCGCCAGCACGACCGGACAGGGTGGAGATCGGACTAATGAAAAACTGTTTTTT
CASTTGQGGDRTNEKLFF
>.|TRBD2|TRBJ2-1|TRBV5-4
TGTGCCAGCAGCTTGACTAGCGGGAGTCGATCCTACAATGAGCAGTTCTTC
CASSLTSGSRSYNEQFF
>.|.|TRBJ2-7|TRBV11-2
TGTGCCAGCAGAATAGCCCCCGACTGGCGCTACGAGCAGTACTTC
CASRIAPDWRYEQYF
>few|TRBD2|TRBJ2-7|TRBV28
TGTGCCAGCGCCTCTTCGGGGGGGCGGGACTCCTACGAGCAGTACTTC
CASASSGGRDSYEQYF
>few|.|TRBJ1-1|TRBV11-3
TGTGCCAGCAGCTTAGATCATTCCACTGAAGCTTTCTTT
CASSLDHSTEAFF
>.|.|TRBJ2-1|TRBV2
TGTGTCAGCAGTGAACGGACTGGGTTCGATGAGCAGTTCTTC
CVSSERTGFDEQFF
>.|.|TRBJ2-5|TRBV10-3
TGTGCCATCAGTGAGCATACGACTAGAAAAGGAGGAGAGACCCAGTACTTC
CAISEHTTRKGGETQYF
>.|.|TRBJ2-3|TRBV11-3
TGTGCCAGCAGACCGTTAGCGACTAGCACAGATACGCAGTATTTT
CASRPLATSTDTQYF
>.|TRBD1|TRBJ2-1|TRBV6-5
TGTGCCAGCACCGTGACAGGGAGCTCCTACAATGAGCAGTTCTTC
CASTVTGSSYNEQFF
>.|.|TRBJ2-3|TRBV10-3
TGTGCCATCAGTGAGTCGGGGGGGACACTAGGAGATACGCAGTATTTT
CAISESGGTLGDTQYF
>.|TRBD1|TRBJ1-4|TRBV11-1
TGTGCCAGCAGCTCCGGGACAGGGAATGAAAAACTGTTTTTT
CASSSGTGNEKLFF
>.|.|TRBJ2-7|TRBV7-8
TGTGCCAGCAGCTTAGAGGCAGGGTCTCCCTACGAGCAGTACTTC
CASSLEAGSPYEQYF
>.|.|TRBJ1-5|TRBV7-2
TGTGCCAGCAGCTTGCAGGGTAACAATCAGCCCCAGCATTTT
CASSLQGNNQPQHF
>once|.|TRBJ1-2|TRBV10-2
TGCGCCAGCAGCCCCACGGGGGGCGAAGGGAACTATGGCTACACCTTC
CASSPTGGEGNYGYTF
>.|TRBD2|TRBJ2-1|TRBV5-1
TGCGCCAGCAGCCCCGGGACTAGCGGAGCCGGGGAGTTCTTC
CASSPGTSGAGEFF
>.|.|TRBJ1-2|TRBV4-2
TGTGCCAGCAGCCAAGATCTAAACAGCTATGGCTACACCTTC
CASSQDLNSYGYTF
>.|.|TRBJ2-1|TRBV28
TGTGCCAGCAGTTTAGGCCTAGACTATAACAATGAGCAGTTCTTC
CASSLGLDYNNEQFF
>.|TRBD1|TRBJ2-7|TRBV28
TGTGCCAGCAGTTTAATCCCCGACAGGGAAGTGGACGAGCAGTACTTC
CASSLIPDREVDEQYF
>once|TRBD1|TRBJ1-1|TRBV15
TGTGCCACCAACAAGGACAGGGGGATAACTGAAGCTTTCTTT
CATNKDRGITEAFF
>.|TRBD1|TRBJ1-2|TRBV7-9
TGTGCCAGCAGCTTTGGGGACAGGGGGTCAGGCGGCTACACCTTC
CASSFGDRGSGGYTF
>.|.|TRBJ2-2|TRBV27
TGTGCCAGCAAACCAGAGAACACCGGGGAGCTGTTTTTT
CASKPENTGELFF
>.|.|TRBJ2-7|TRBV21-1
TGTGCCAGCAGATTCAGGGGCCATACCCCCTACGAGCAGTACTTC
CASRFRGHTPYEQYF
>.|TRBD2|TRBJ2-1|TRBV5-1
TGCGCCAGCAGCCCTTGGACTAGCGGGCTATACAATGAGCAGTTCTTC
CASSPWTSGLYNEQFF
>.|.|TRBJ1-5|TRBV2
TGTGCCAGCAAGGAGAGTTACTATCAGCCCCAGCATTTT
CASKESYYQPQHF
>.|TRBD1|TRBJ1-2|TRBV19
TGTGCCAGTAGGATATATACAGGGGACGGCTACACCTTC
CASRIYTGDGYTF
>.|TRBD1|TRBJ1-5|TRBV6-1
TGTGCCAGCAGTGGGAGGGACAGGGGCGGCAATCAGCCCCAGCATTTT
CASSGRDRGGNQPQHF
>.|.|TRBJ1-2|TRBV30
TGTGCCTGGAGGACAGCTAACTATGGCTACACCTTC
CAWRTANYGYTF
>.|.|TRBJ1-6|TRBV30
TGTGCCTGGAGTGTTTCTCCGAGAGGGCCTTCACCCCTCCACTTT
CAWSVSPRGPSPLHF
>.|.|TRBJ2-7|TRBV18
TGTGCCAGCTCACCCCGACAGGACTCCTACGAGCAGTACTTC
CASSPRQDSYEQYF
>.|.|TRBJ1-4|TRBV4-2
TGTGCCAGCAGCCAAGAACATGGAGGACAGCCTAATGAAAAACTGTTTTTT
CASSQEHGGQPNEKLFF
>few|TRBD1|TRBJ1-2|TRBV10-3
TGTGCCATCCTACCCGGACAGGCGGGTGGCGGCTACACCTTC
CAILPGQAGGGYTF
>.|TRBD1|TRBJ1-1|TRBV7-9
TGTGCCAGCAGCTTTTCCAGGGGGCGGGACACTGAAGCTTTCTTT
CASSFSRGRDTEAFF
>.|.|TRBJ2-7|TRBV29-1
TGCAGCGTTGGACAAGGCTCCTACGAGCAGTACTTC
CSVGQGSYEQYF
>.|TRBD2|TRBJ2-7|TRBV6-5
TGTGCCAGCAGCCGTAGCGGGAGGTCCTACGAGCAGTACTTC
CASSRSGRSYEQYF
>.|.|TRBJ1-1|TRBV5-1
TGCGCCAGCAGCGTCCAGGGTTCGAACACTGAAGCTTTCTTT
CASSVQGSNTEAFF
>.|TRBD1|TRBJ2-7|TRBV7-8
TGTGCCAGCAGCTTAGGGACAGGAGATTACTACGAGCAGTACTTC
CASSLGTGDYYEQYF
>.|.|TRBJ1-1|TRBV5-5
TGTGCCAGCAGCTTACGGAGCCCGAACACTGAAGCTTTCTTT
CASSLRSPNTEAFF
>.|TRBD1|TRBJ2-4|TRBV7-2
TGTGCCAGCAGCTTGACAGGGGAGGCGGGCATTCAGTACTTC
CASSLTGEAGIQYF
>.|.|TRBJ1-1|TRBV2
TGTGCCAGCAGTGTAGATGTTGGGCAACCGTTGAACACTGAAGCTTTCTTT
CASSVDVGQPLNTEAFF